Listed below are T cell receptor beta chains from one sample, sequenced in a study of metastatic and nonmetastatic thyroid tumors. TCRdb re-called the PCR reads with MiXCR. The sample shows 30,000 to 45,000 clones, less than 25% of them seen only once. Source material: blood. Receptor source: a female donor with papillary thyroid cancer or a benign thyroid nodule (not recorded which). Some clones in this sample may be carry-over from other donors' samples. Both conserved end residues are trimmed from each CDR3. Fields, in order: J gene, V gene, CDR3 protein.

TRBJ2-1 TRBV6-5 ASSYSVSGASAEQF
TRBJ2-5 TRBV3-1 ASSQIGGTETQY
TRBJ2-5 TRBV11-3 ASSLLGTSGEIQY
TRBJ1-5 TRBV14 VSSPGGVANHPQH
TRBJ2-3 TRBV19 ASTPGWIPTDTQY
TRBJ1-1 TRBV19 ASSKDRGGDTEAF
TRBJ2-5 TRBV30 AWEGDYEETQY
TRBJ1-5 TRBV20-1 SAIDGQRGNQPQH
TRBJ2-5 TRBV9 ASSPSDTGISRRTQY
TRBJ2-6 TRBV12-3/TRBV12-4 ASSPRTGRVPGANVLT
TRBJ2-2 TRBV6-1 ASSMLRQGSGELF
TRBJ1-1 TRBV12-3/TRBV12-4 ASITGTGVMSTEAF
TRBJ2-5 TRBV11-3 ASGGTGWGETQY
TRBJ1-1 TRBV2 ASSEGPIRAF
TRBJ2-3 TRBV11-2 ASSLVAAGGVSTDTQY
TRBJ1-2 TRBV20-1 NARGGNTNYGYT
TRBJ2-7 TRBV12-3/TRBV12-4 ASRPDGGQYEQY
TRBJ1-2 TRBV29-1 SVDEYGYT
TRBJ1-5 TRBV5-1 ASSSYPGGNQPQH
TRBJ2-2 TRBV5-1 ASSHSGSGGELF
TRBJ1-1 TRBV6-5 ASSYADRRNTEAF